The 12 T cell receptor beta chains below come from one sample, sequenced in a study of blood T cell repertoires in COVID-19. Libraries were prepared by immunoSEQ multiplex PCR; TCRdb keeps only in-frame clonotypes and omits some of them. The data contain around 200,000 clones, more than 85% of them singletons. The sample taken for sequencing was peripheral blood. Receptors were obtained from a man aged 35-49 years with acute or convalescent COVID-19.

The J gene is TRBJ2-1, the V gene TRBV5-1, with 8 bases identical to TRBD2. Germline loops: CDR1 SGHRS, CDR2 YFSETQ. V gave up 8 bases and J gave up 4 bases; unmatched junction bases: 11. This CDR3 spans 15 amino acids. Written as DNA, the CDR3 is TGCGCCAGTTGGACTAGCCCGCCCCTTTACAATGAGCAGTTCTTC. Translated: CASWTSPPLYNEQFF.

The chain combines TRBV7-8 with TRBJ2-3; no firm D call. Germline V gene sequence: CDR1 SGHVS, CDR2 FQNEAQ. Trimming left V 5 bases short and J 7 bases short, with 7 bases between. There are 11 residues in the CDR3. The CDR3 sequence: CASSPQNTQYF. The DNA of the CDR3 is TGTGCCAGCAGCCCTCAGAATACGCAGTATTTT.

V is TRBV25-1 and J is TRBJ2-1; TRBD1 agrees at 8 bases. Germline assignment: CDR1 MGHDK and CDR2 SYGVNS. The J segment lost 3 bases and the V segment lost 8 bases, leaving 9 bases of the junction unmatched. The CDR3 is 15 residues long. The CDR3 loop is CASPRRTGLYNEQFF. The DNA for the CDR3 is TGTGCCAGCCCCCGCCGGACAGGGCTCTACAATGAGCAGTTCTTC.

The gene calls are TRBV7-9 and TRBJ1-4, with D unclear. The CDR3 runs 15 residues. The ends were cut back, 1 base at V and 1 base at J, with 7 bases in the middle. Germline V gene lookup returns CDR1 SEHNR and CDR2 FQNEAQ (reference sequence). The CDR3 coding sequence is TGTGCCAGCAGCTTAGATCCGGTAACTAATGAAAAACTGTTTTTT. Protein product: CASSLDPVTNEKLFF.

This clone was found once. This chain joins TRBV21-1 and TRBJ2-7; the table's TRBD1 call for D was not verified on the DNA. TRBV21-1 is a known pseudogene. The CDR3 is 15 residues long. The CDR3 DNA follows: TGTGCCAGCAGCGGTCCGGGACAGGGAAACTACGAGCAGTACTTC. Translating it yields CASSGPGQGNYEQYF.

The gene calls are TRBV19 and TRBJ2-3; 7 positions agree with TRBD1. V shed 3 bases, J shed 2 bases, and the junction held 5 bases outside the gene matches. Germline V gives CDR1 LNHDA, CDR2 SQIVND (reference sequence). This CDR3 is built from 15 residues. Here the CDR3 reads CASSIGQGDTDTQYF. The CDR3 region has the DNA TGTGCCAGTAGTATCGGCCAGGGGGACACAGATACGCAGTATTTT. The full variable domain, completed using reference TRBV19 and TRBJ2-3, is DGGITQSPKYLFRKEGQNVTLSCEQNLNHDAMYWYRQDPGQGLRLIYYSQIVNDFQKGDIAEGYSVSREKKESFPLTVTSAQKNPTAFYLCASSIGQGDTDTQYFGPGTRLTVL.

The V call is TRBV29-1, the J call TRBJ2-1; 8 bases agree with TRBD1. The CDR3 consists of 15 residues. Unmatched junction bases numbered 14, after V lost 7 bases and J lost 6 bases. Per the germline V gene, CDR1 is SQVTM and CDR2 is ANQGSEA. The CDR3 coding sequence is TGCAGCGCCGCCCAGCGGCCTACAGGGGGCAATGAGCAGTTCTTC. This sequence encodes CSAAQRPTGGNEQFF.

The chain combines TRBV6-5 with TRBJ1-6; no firm D call. Germline CDR1 is MNHEY and CDR2 is SVGAGI. The CDR3 runs to 13 residues. V was pared by 2 bases and J by 5 bases, with 4 bases between. CDR3 region: CASSYTNNSPLHF. In DNA, the CDR3 is TGTGCCAGCAGTTACACTAATAATTCACCCCTCCACTTT.

The genes are TRBV5-1 and TRBJ2-7, with D possibly TRBD1 on 6 matching bases. V was clipped by 5 bases and J by 0 bases, with 9 bases between them. The CDR3 consists of 13 residues. CDR1 and CDR2 from the germline V gene are SGHRS and YFSETQ. Written as DNA, the CDR3 is TGCGCCAGCAGAGGGGGTGGCTCCTACGAGCAGTACTTC. It is translated as CASRGGGSYEQYF.

The chain recombines TRBV27 with TRBJ2-7; a weak D match, TRBD1 (5 bases). The CDR3 runs 12 residues. In germline, CDR1 is MNHEY, CDR2 SMNVEV (reference sequence). V was trimmed by 4 bases and J by 5 bases, leaving 9 bases between them. The DNA for the CDR3 is TGTGCCAGCAGTTCCCGACAGAACGAGCAGTACTTC. Encoded protein: CASSSRQNEQYF.

The J gene is TRBJ2-1, the V gene TRBV5-1; D possibly corresponds to TRBD2 (5 bases). The CDR3 has 15 amino acids. Trimming pared 7 bases from V and 3 bases from J, leaving 17 bases between. The germline gives CDR1 SGHRS, CDR2 YFSETQ. CDR3 residues: CASRGWGEDYNEQFF. In nucleotides, the CDR3 is TGCGCCAGCCGGGGATGGGGTGAGGACTACAATGAGCAGTTCTTC.

The chain employs TRBV6-4 and TRBJ1-6; a weak D match, TRBD1 (5 bases). With 5 bases removed from V and 7 bases from J, the gap between germline ends came to 9 bases. The CDR3 length is 13 residues. Germline V gene data show CDR1 as MRHNA and CDR2 as SNTAGT. The CDR3 loop reads CASSQTVNSPLHF. In nucleotides, the CDR3 is TGTGCCAGCAGTCAGACAGTAAATTCACCCCTCCACTTT.